What follows describes a single TCR beta chain. The CDR3 is made up of 13 amino acids. The germline V gene encodes CDR1 SQVTM and CDR2 ANQGSEA. Unmatched junction bases numbered 13, after V lost 7 bases and J lost 10 bases. The data belong to a study of blood T cell repertoires in COVID-19. Profiled with immunoSEQ multiplex PCR; TCRdb holds only in-frame clones, not every one. The profile shows 130,000 to 150,000 clones, roughly 80% of them singletons. The sequenced material came from peripheral blood. The clonotype comes from a woman over 75 with acute or convalescent COVID-19. V and J are TRBV29-1 and TRBJ2-1; TRBD1 matches at 7 bases. The CDR3 loop is CSAGTVQAPEQFF. The CDR3 DNA reads as TGCAGCGCGGGGACAGTACAGGCCCCAGAGCAGTTCTTC.